The T cell receptor (beta chain) described here comes from a study of T cells in Graves' hyperthyroidism and ophthalmopathy. Trimming at V came to 5 bases and at J to 1 base, leaving 7 bases not matched to a gene. Looked up from germline, CDR1 is SGHTA and CDR2 is FQGNSA. The CDR3 consists of 15 residues. RNA transcripts were the template for amplifying TCR beta CDR3 regions. HTBI primers were the set used in a first-round RT-PCR of the TCR CDR3. TCRdb itself ran the multiplex PCR reads through MiXCR, one entry per CDR3 protein. The table records around 400,000 distinct CDR3 sequences, roughly an eighth of them present only once. This clonotype was detected many times.

Sequenced: blood. The gene calls are TRBV7-2 and TRBJ1-1; 7 bases line up with TRBD1. The receptor was isolated from a young woman with Graves' hyperthyroidism. CDR3 coding DNA: TGTGCCAGCAGCCCGAAGGACAGGCAGAACACTGAAGCTTTCTTT. It codes for CASSPKDRQNTEAFF.